These T cell receptor beta chains were read from a single sample in a study of neurological immune-mediated disorders. TCRdb itself ran the 5' RACE reads through MiXCR, one entry per CDR3 protein. The data show roughly 24,000 distinct CDR3 sequences, less than 15% seen once. What was sequenced was PBMCs. These receptors were collected from a woman aged 55-75 years with HTLV-1-associated myelopathy (HAM/TSP). Each CDR3 is given with its conserved first and last residue. The order of the fields is V gene, J gene, D gene, clone size, CDR3 protein, CDR3 DNA. D genes are given only for firm matches. Clone size, where shown, is once, few, many, or a class for clones that have expanded.

TRBV20-1	TRBJ1-1	NA	many	CSARTGTTEAFF	TGCAGTGCTAGAACCGGGACCACTGAAGCTTTCTTT
TRBV20-1	TRBJ2-2	NA	NA	CSALGIANTVELFF	TGCAGTGCTCTGGGTATCGCGAACACCGTGGAGCTGTTTTTT
TRBV10-3	TRBJ2-2	NA	many	CAISVNWLGNTGELFF	TGTGCCATCAGTGTAAACTGGTTGGGGAACACCGGGGAGCTGTTTTTT
TRBV7-7	TRBJ2-1	TRBD2	many	CASSLESASGRKFF	TGTGCCAGCAGCTTAGAGTCGGCTAGCGGGAGGAAGTTCTTC
TRBV20-1	TRBJ2-3	TRBD1	many	CSARDRGTGVALDTQYF	TGCAGTGCTAGAGATCGGGGGACAGGGGTAGCCTTGGATACGCAGTATTTT
TRBV2	TRBJ2-5	NA	NA	CASSEFTVEETKYF	TGTGCCAGCAGTGAATTTACAGTGGAGGAGACCAAGTACTTC
TRBV28	TRBJ1-6	TRBD1	many	CASSSRTGGIASYNSPLHF	TGTGCCAGCAGTTCGCGGACAGGGGGTATTGCCTCCTATAATTCACCCCTCCACTTT
TRBV29-1	TRBJ2-3	NA	many	CSVESRFTDTQYF	TGCAGCGTTGAATCGCGTTTCACAGATACGCAGTATTTT
TRBV4-2	TRBJ2-1	NA	many	CASSQGTAPGEDEQFF	TGTGCCAGCAGCCAAGGTACCGCCCCGGGGGAGGATGAGCAGTTCTTC
TRBV24-1	TRBJ1-6	TRBD1	many	CATSDTGTGNSPLHF	TGTGCCACCAGTGATACCGGGACAGGGAATTCACCCCTCCACTTT
TRBV12-3/TRBV12-4	TRBJ1-1	NA	medium-sized	CASILGGAGTEAFF	TGTGCCAGCATTCTTGGGGGGGCGGGCACTGAAGCTTTCTTT
TRBV18	TRBJ2-1	TRBD2	many	CASSPRTSGSLDNEQFF	TGTGCCAGCTCACCGAGGACTAGCGGGAGCCTCGACAATGAGCAGTTCTTC
TRBV5-1	TRBJ2-1	TRBD2	many	CASSLWSASSGGWEQFF	TGCGCCAGCAGCTTGTGGTCCGCGTCTAGCGGGGGGTGGGAGCAGTTCTTC
TRBV20-1	TRBJ2-1	TRBD2	many	CSARDLKAGEYNEQFF	TGCAGTGCTAGAGATCTAAAGGCGGGGGAATACAATGAGCAGTTCTTC
TRBV3-1	TRBJ1-1	NA	many	CASSQGGNTEAFF	TGTGCCAGCAGCCAAGGTGGAAACACTGAAGCTTTCTTT
TRBV6-1	TRBJ1-1	NA	few	CASRWDGTFF	TGTGCCAGCAGATGGGACGGTACTTTCTTT
TRBV20-1	TRBJ1-5	NA	NA	CSAIQDSLSNQPQHF	TGCAGTGCTATCCAGGACAGCCTAAGCAATCAGCCCCAGCATTTT
TRBV5-6	TRBJ1-1	NA	many	CASSWRTDEAFF	TGTGCCAGCAGCTGGCGGACAGATGAAGCTTTCTTT
TRBV5-1	TRBJ2-2	NA	many	CASKRQVDTGELFF	TGCGCCAGCAAAAGACAGGTCGACACCGGGGAGCTGTTTTTT
TRBV5-6	TRBJ2-2	NA	medium-sized	CASSFVQGDTGELFF	TGTGCCAGCAGCTTTGTTCAGGGAGACACCGGGGAGCTGTTTTTT
TRBV10-3	TRBJ1-1	NA	many	CAISDRGPLNTEAFF	TGTGCCATCAGTGATCGGGGTCCCTTGAACACTGAAGCTTTCTTT
TRBV5-1	TRBJ1-1	TRBD1	NA	CASSFETGTNTEAFF	TGCGCCAGCAGCTTCGAGACAGGGACGAACACTGAAGCTTTCTTT